This record concerns one T cell receptor beta chain sequence. The target of this receptor is not known. Per-base qualities were not stored, and no clone one base away is much larger. This entry belongs to a study of graft-versus-host responses after intestinal transplantation (dated by TCRdb to the early 2020s). Study-wide context: The transplants that recipients got were multivisceral, liver-intestinal, or isolated intestinal. To identify alloreactive clones, pre-transplant mixed lymphocyte reaction products were sequenced and then compared with unstimulated pre-transplant donor and recipient T cells. The cohort enrolled around 25 intestinal transplant recipients including one retransplant, and a few patients lacking pretransplant specimens were excluded. Donor T cell macrochimerism was defined as a peak of at least 4% donor T cells among recipient peripheral blood mononuclear cells. Bulk TCR-beta CDR3 sequencing was used to track graft-versus-host and host-versus-graft alloreactive T cell clones in the graft, circulation and bone marrow after intestinal transplantation. Every recipient was given anti-thymocyte globulin induction, then maintenance tacrolimus and steroids for 3 to 4 years. Samples from three later patients were sequenced in-house on an Illumina MiSeq with MiXCR processing rather than by the commercial service.

V drops 7 bases and J drops 8 bases, leaving 15 bases in between. CDR1 and CDR2 (MNHEY, SMNVEV) derive from the germline V gene (reference sequence). There are 13 amino acids in the CDR3, from cysteine to phenylalanine inclusive. The DNA shown is the 39-base CDR3, in frame from base 1. Preparation of the library involved the immunoSEQ multiplex PCR assay. For most patients, genomic DNA was isolated with the Qiagen DNeasy Blood and Tissue Kit and sent frozen to Adaptive Biotechnologies for TCR sequencing. Adaptive Biotechnologies carried out high-throughput TCR-beta CDR3 sequencing of genomic DNA for most patients. The published analysis was carried out like this. TCR sequencing data were retrieved from Adaptive's ImmunoSEQ software for some 19 patients, whereas three other patients were processed with MiXCR and VDJtools. To correct CD4 versus CD8 sorting errors, any sequence found in both subsets at a frequency ratio below 5:1 was removed. CDR3 nucleotide sequences shared by donor and recipient were removed because the origin of these sequences could not be assigned. At least 2-fold expansion over unstimulated cells and a minimum CFSE-low frequency of 0.002% (template counts) or 0.001% (read counts) were required for clones to be classified as alloreactive. Mappable clones were those detected in sequenced pre-transplant spleen, lymph node, or MLR CFSE-low populations of the donor or recipient. Cumulative frequency of alloreactive clones was calculated as a percentage of all sequences weighted by copy number. What TCRdb holds here is the immuneACCESS table cut down to in-frame rearrangements. Part of the clones is not present; checked against another copy, under half of the missing clones reflect an unresolved V gene, and the others are unexplained. The V and J calls and clone size come from that table; D and trimming were worked out from the DNA. This sample holds about 78,000 clones; roughly 91% were observed only once. Of the sample, around 8% falls within the top ten clones.

In light of the paper, this sample's time point label describes: cells obtained before transplantation from donor or recipient. CD3+CD4+ and CD3+CD8+ populations were FACS-sorted from unstimulated pre-transplant donor and recipient cells taken from spleen or lymph nodes. Findings and caveats that apply to the study as a whole: The relatively low number and heterogeneity of intestinal transplant patients limited the conclusions. Early after transplant, peak levels of circulating GvH clones were found to be associated with declines in HvG clones. GvH clones turned up in recipient bone marrow, with some appearing earlier in ileal mucosa or blood, a pattern consistent with an intestinal mucosal origin. Patients with donor T cell macrochimerism had high GvH to HvG T cell clonal ratios in their allografts.

The sample consisted of unstimulated CD8+ T cells sorted from spleen or lymph node cells, taken before transplant. The TCR was taken from a human donor who was the organ donor for an intestinal transplant. The sequence links TRBV27 to TRBJ2-1, with the D gene tentatively TRBD1 or TRBD2, based on 5 matching bases in each. CDR3 loop: CASKRRGAYEQFF. The nucleotide sequence is TGTGCCAGCAAAAGACGAGGGGCATATGAGCAGTTCTTC.